This TCR beta chain was retrieved from a study of cytomegalovirus exposure and HLA in healthy donors. Germline CDR1 is SGHVS and CDR2 is FNYEAQ. The CDR3 is 14 residues long. Deletions cut 5 bases from V and 6 bases from J, with 16 bases between. Vbeta (60) and Jbeta (13) primers were used in the PCR. The repertoire was sequenced with immunoSEQ multiplex PCR; TCRdb's copy has only in-frame clones and lacks some. The data show some 180,000 clones, roughly 85% seen once. The J gene is TRBJ1-2, the V gene TRBV7-6, with D tentatively TRBD1 (5 bases). The sample consisted of PBMCs. The sequence came from a woman aged 25 to 45 in good health and CMV-seropositive. This CDR3 is CASSPMAGRNGYTF. The CDR3 coding sequence is TGTGCCAGCAGCCCGATGGCAGGGAGGAATGGCTACACCTTC.